This record concerns one T cell receptor beta chain sequence. Its antigen is still unknown. Primers included in the PCR were 60 Vbeta and 13 Jbeta primers. Generated by immunoSEQ multiplex PCR, the TCRdb table keeps only in-frame clones and is missing some. This sample has 150,000 or so clones, with roughly 85% found just once. The sample originates from a study of cytomegalovirus exposure and HLA in healthy donors. Whole-study findings and limits: Through in vitro validation, a few CMV-associated chains were shown to be specific for CMV antigens.

This CDR3 region has 15 residues. V shed 3 bases and J shed 1 base, with 10 bases lying between them. Germline CDR1 is LGHNA and CDR2 is YSLEER. This receptor was identified in a man aged 18 to 29 in good health and CMV-seropositive. The specimen was PBMCs. This chain uses TRBV4-3 with TRBJ2-4; tentative D call: TRBD2 (5 bases). CDR3 DNA sequence: TGCGCCAGCAGCCAGGAGGTCAGTGCCAAAAACATTCAGTACTTC. It codes for CASSQEVSAKNIQYF.